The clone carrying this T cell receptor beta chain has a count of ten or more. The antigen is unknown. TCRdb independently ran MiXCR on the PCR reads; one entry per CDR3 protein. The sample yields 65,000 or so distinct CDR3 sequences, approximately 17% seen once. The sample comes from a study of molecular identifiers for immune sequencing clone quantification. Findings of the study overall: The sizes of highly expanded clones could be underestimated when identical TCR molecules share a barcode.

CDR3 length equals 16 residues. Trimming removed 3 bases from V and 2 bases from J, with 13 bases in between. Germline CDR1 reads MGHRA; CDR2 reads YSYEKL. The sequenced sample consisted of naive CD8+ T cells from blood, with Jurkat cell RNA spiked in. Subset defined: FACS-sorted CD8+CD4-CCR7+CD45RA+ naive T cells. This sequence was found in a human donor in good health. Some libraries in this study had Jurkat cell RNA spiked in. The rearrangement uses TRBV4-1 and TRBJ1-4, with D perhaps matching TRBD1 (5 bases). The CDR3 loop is CASSHLKQVTNEKLFF. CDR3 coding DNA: TGCGCCAGCAGCCACTTGAAACAGGTGACTAATGAAAAACTGTTTTTT.